What follows is one T cell receptor (beta chain) and its context. Its target is unknown. Germline V gene sequence: CDR1 MNHNS, CDR2 SASEGT. Losses at the gene ends were 2 bases for V and 6 bases for J; bases not matched to a gene: 11. The length of the CDR3 is 18 residues. The data were taken from a study of cytomegalovirus exposure and HLA in healthy donors. General study points: Roughly uniform sequencing depth across donors was assumed, possibly incorrectly. Differences between HLA loci emerged in a later analysis of TCR association rates, with DRB1 most and HLA-C fewest.

The primer mix had 60 Vbeta and 13 Jbeta primers. Assay: immunoSEQ multiplex PCR; the TCRdb copy retains only in-frame clones and omits some. The sample has about 200,000 clones, and its top ten clones hold 0.95% to 1.3%. The chain recombines TRBV6-1 with TRBJ2-2; 11 nucleotides match TRBD1. The sequenced material came from PBMCs. This receptor was identified in a girl aged 2 to 10 in good health and CMV-seropositive. CDR3 residues: CASSELRTGGYSAGELFF. CDR3 DNA sequence: TGTGCCAGCAGTGAACTACGGACAGGGGGCTATTCGGCCGGGGAGCTGTTTTTT.